These T cell receptor beta chains were read from a single sample in a study of beta chain features in type 1 diabetes. The data were produced by immunoSEQ multiplex PCR, yet TCRdb's version contains in-frame clones alone and is incomplete. The sample yields 330,000 or so clones, about 12% seen once. Sequenced sample: naive CD4+ T cells from blood. These receptors originate from a woman in her late teens or twenties with type 1 diabetes. Each CDR3 is given with its conserved first and last residue. The D gene is left open where the match is weak. Clone size is stated in some rows and not others, as once, few, many or a class when expanded.

V: TRBV5-1; J: TRBJ2-5; size: few; D: TRBD1; CDR3: CASSSQGAQETQYF; DNA: TGCGCCAGCAGCTCCCAGGGGGCACAAGAGACCCAGTACTTC
V: TRBV30; J: TRBJ1-4; size: few; D: NA; CDR3: CALLGGAGEKLFF; DNA: TGTGCCCTCCTGGGAGGGGCGGGGGAAAAACTGTTTTTT
V: TRBV10-3; J: TRBJ2-3; size: NA; D: NA; CDR3: CAIRGGAPGTDTQYF; DNA: TGTGCCATCAGGGGCGGGGCCCCGGGTACAGATACGCAGTATTTT
V: TRBV21-1; J: TRBJ2-7; size: NA; D: NA; CDR3: CASSKPMGRGTYEQYF; DNA: TGTGCCAGCAGCAAGCCCATGGGGCGGGGGACCTACGAGCAGTACTTC
V: TRBV30; J: TRBJ1-5; size: few; D: NA; CDR3: CAWSPRGTVLRPQHF; DNA: TGTGCCTGGAGCCCTAGAGGGACTGTCCTGCGGCCCCAGCATTTT
V: TRBV9; J: TRBJ2-7; size: few; D: TRBD2; CDR3: CASSVRLASVEQYF; DNA: TGTGCCAGCAGCGTACGACTAGCATCGGTCGAGCAGTACTTC
V: TRBV9; J: TRBJ2-3; size: NA; D: TRBD2; CDR3: CASSVSAGDLGTDTQYF; DNA: TGTGCCAGCAGCGTGTCAGCGGGGGACTTGGGCACAGATACGCAGTATTTT
V: TRBV7-2; J: TRBJ2-1; size: few; D: TRBD2; CDR3: CASSPGLVLNEQFF; DNA: TGTGCCAGCAGTCCGGGACTAGTCTTGAATGAGCAGTTCTTC
V: TRBV30; J: TRBJ2-2; size: NA; D: TRBD2; CDR3: CAWSRDYPTGELFF; DNA: TGTGCCTGGAGTAGGGACTACCCAACCGGGGAGCTGTTTTTT
V: TRBV7-9; J: TRBJ1-6; size: few; D: TRBD1; CDR3: CASGTRQGKDSPLHF; DNA: TGTGCCAGCGGTACGAGACAGGGGAAGGATTCACCCCTCCACTTT
V: TRBV5-4; J: TRBJ1-4; size: few; D: NA; CDR3: CASSSGQQGKLFF; DNA: TGTGCCAGCAGCTCCGGACAGCAAGGAAAACTGTTTTTT
V: TRBV29-1; J: TRBJ2-7; size: few; D: TRBD2; CDR3: CSASGGAQEQYF; DNA: TGCAGCGCTAGCGGGGGGGCCCAGGAGCAGTACTTC
V: TRBV29-1; J: TRBJ2-1; size: NA; D: TRBD2; CDR3: CSGAGVIANEQFF; DNA: TGCAGTGGTGCGGGGGTAATTGCAAATGAGCAGTTCTTC
V: TRBV19; J: TRBJ1-5; size: NA; D: TRBD1; CDR3: CASSFRDRAYSNQPQHF; DNA: TGTGCCAGTAGTTTCCGGGACAGGGCTTATAGCAATCAGCCCCAGCATTTT
V: TRBV11-2; J: TRBJ2-5; size: NA; D: NA; CDR3: CASRKTVTETQYF; DNA: TGTGCCAGCAGGAAGACAGTCACCGAGACCCAGTACTTC
V: TRBV7-9; J: TRBJ2-3; size: few; D: TRBD2; CDR3: CASNLLAGVTDTQYF; DNA: TGTGCCAGCAACCTACTAGCGGGAGTCACAGATACGCAGTATTTT
V: TRBV7-2; J: TRBJ2-5; size: few; D: TRBD1; CDR3: CASSVQGARGTQYF; DNA: TGTGCCAGCAGCGTCCAGGGGGCGCGGGGGACCCAGTACTTC
V: TRBV6-5; J: TRBJ1-5; size: few; D: NA; CDR3: CASSYDGARTQPQHF; DNA: TGTGCCAGCAGTTACGATGGGGCGAGAACTCAGCCCCAGCATTTT
V: TRBV7-9; J: TRBJ1-1; size: NA; D: NA; CDR3: CASSPRSAANTEAFF; DNA: TGTGCCAGCAGCCCGAGGTCGGCGGCGAACACTGAAGCTTTCTTT
V: TRBV21-1; J: TRBJ1-2; size: NA; D: NA; CDR3: CASPRGGYGYTF; DNA: TGTGCCAGCCCCAGAGGCGGTTATGGCTACACCTTC
V: TRBV9; J: TRBJ2-1; size: NA; D: TRBD2; CDR3: CASSVEQAGGLRQFF; DNA: TGTGCCAGCAGCGTAGAGCAAGCGGGGGGCCTAAGGCAGTTCTTC
V: TRBV2; J: TRBJ1-4; size: NA; D: NA; CDR3: CASSEQLATNEKLFF; DNA: TGTGCCAGCAGTGAACAGCTAGCAACTAATGAAAAACTGTTTTTT
V: TRBV27; J: TRBJ1-2; size: few; D: TRBD1; CDR3: CASRRTGAKYGYTF; DNA: TGTGCCAGCAGGCGGACAGGAGCTAAATATGGCTACACCTTC
V: TRBV19; J: TRBJ2-6; size: few; D: TRBD1; CDR3: CASSIRQGARANVLTF; DNA: TGTGCCAGTAGTATAAGGCAGGGGGCTAGGGCCAACGTCCTGACTTTC
V: TRBV27; J: TRBJ1-5; size: NA; D: NA; CDR3: CASARYSNQPQHF; DNA: TGTGCCAGCGCGCGGTATAGCAATCAGCCCCAGCATTTT
V: TRBV25-1; J: TRBJ2-7; size: NA; D: TRBD2; CDR3: CASSAVGLAGEQYF; DNA: TGTGCCAGCAGTGCCGTAGGACTAGCGGGCGAGCAGTACTTC
V: TRBV25-1; J: TRBJ1-1; size: NA; D: NA; CDR3: CASSEAGGRTEAFF; DNA: TGTGCCAGCAGTGAGGCGGGGGGTAGGACTGAAGCTTTCTTT
V: TRBV4-3; J: TRBJ2-4; size: NA; D: NA; CDR3: CASSQDQSQNIQYF; DNA: TGCGCCAGCAGCCAAGACCAGTCTCAAAACATTCAGTACTTC
V: TRBV7-9; J: TRBJ2-7; size: NA; D: NA; CDR3: CASSFPGSLYEQYF; DNA: TGTGCCAGCAGCTTCCCCGGGTCCCTCTACGAGCAGTACTTC
V: TRBV6-6; J: TRBJ1-1; size: NA; D: NA; CDR3: CASQIEAGEAFF; DNA: TGTGCCAGCCAGATAGAGGCCGGTGAAGCTTTCTTT